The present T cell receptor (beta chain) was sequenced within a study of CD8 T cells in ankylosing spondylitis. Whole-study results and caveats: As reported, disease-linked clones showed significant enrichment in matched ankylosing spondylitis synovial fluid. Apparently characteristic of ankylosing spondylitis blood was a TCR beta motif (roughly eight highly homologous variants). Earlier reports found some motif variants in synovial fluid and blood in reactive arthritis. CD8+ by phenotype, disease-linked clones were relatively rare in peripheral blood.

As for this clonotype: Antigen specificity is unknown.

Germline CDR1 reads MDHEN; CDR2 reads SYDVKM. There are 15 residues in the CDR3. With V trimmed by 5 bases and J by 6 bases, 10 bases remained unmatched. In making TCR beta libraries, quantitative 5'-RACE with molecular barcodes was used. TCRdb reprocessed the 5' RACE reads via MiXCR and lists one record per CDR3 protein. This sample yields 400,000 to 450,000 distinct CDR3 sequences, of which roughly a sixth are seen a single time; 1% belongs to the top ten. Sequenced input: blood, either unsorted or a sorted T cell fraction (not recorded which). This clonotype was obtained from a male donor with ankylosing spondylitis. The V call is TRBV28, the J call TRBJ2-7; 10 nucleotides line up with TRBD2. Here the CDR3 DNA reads TGTGCCAGCAGTCTTTCTAGCGGGAGAAGGTCCGAGCAGTACTTC. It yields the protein CASSLSSGRRSEQYF.